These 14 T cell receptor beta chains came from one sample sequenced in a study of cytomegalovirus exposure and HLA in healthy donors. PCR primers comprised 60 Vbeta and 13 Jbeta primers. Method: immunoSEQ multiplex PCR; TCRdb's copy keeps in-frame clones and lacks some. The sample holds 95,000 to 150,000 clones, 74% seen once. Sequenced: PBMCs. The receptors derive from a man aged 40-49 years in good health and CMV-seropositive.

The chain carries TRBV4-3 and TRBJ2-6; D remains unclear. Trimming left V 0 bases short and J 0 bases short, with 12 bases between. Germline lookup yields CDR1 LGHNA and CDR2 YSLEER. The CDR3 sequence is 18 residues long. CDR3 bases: TGCGCCAGCAGCCAAGAACCACACCCGTCCTCTGGGGCCAACGTCCTGACTTTC. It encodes CASSQEPHPSSGANVLTF.

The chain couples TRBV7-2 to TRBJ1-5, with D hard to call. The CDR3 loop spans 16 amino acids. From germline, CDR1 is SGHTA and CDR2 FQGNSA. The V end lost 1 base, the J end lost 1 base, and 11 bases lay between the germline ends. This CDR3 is CASSLVGQMSNQPQHF. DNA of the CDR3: TGTGCCAGCAGCTTAGTTGGGCAGATGAGCAATCAGCCCCAGCATTTT. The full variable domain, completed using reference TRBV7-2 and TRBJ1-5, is GAGVSQSPSNKVTEKGKDVELRCDPISGHTALYWYRQSLGQGLEFLIYFQGNSAPDKSGLPSDRFSAERTGGSVSTLTIQRTQQEDSAVYLCASSLVGQMSNQPQHFGDGTRLSIL.

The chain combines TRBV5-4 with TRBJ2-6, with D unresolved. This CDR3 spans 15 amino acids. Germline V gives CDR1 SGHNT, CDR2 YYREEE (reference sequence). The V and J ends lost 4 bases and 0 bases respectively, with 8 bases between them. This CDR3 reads CASSARPSGANVLTF. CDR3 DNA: TGTGCCAGCAGCGCCAGGCCCTCTGGGGCCAACGTCCTGACTTTC.

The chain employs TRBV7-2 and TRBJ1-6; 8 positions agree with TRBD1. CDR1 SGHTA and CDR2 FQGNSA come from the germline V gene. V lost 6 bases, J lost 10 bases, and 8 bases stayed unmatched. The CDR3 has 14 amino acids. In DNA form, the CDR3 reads TGTGCCAGCAGGATGACAGGGGTCGGATCACCCCTCCACTTT. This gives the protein CASRMTGVGSPLHF. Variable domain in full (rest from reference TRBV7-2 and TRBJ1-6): GAGVSQSPSNKVTEKGKDVELRCDPISGHTALYWYRQSLGQGLEFLIYFQGNSAPDKSGLPSDRFSAERTGGSVSTLTIQRTQQEDSAVYLCASRMTGVGSPLHFGNGTRLTVT.

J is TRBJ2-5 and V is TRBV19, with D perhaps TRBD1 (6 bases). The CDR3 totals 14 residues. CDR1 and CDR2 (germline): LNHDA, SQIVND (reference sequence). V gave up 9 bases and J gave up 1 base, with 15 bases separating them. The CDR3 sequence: CASTTNRAQETQYF. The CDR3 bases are TGTGCCAGCACAACCAACAGGGCCCAAGAGACCCAGTACTTC.

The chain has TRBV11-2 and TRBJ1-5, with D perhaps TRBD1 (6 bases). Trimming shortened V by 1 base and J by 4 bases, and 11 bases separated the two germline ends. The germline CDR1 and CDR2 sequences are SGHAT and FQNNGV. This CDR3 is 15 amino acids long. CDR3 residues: CASSLGGPGNQPQHF. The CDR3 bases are TGTGCCAGCAGCTTAGGGGGGCCGGGGAATCAGCCCCAGCATTTT.

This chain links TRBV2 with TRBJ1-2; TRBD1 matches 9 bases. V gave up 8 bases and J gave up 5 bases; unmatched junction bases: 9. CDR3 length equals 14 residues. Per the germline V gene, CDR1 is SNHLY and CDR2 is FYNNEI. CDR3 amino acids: CASSFGDRAYGYTF. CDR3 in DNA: TGTGCCAGCTCCTTCGGGGACAGGGCTTATGGCTACACCTTC. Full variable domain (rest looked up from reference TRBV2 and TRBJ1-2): EPEVTQTPSHQVTQMGQEVILRCVPISNHLYFYWYRQILGQKVEFLVSFYNNEISEKSEIFDDQFSVERPDGSNFTLKIRSTKLEDSAMYFCASSFGDRAYGYTFGSGTRLTVV.

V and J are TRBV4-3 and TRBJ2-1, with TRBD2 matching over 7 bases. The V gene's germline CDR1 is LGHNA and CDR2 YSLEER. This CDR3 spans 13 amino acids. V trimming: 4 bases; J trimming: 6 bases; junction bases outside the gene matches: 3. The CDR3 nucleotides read TGCGCCAGCAGCCCGGGGGGTGTCAATGAGCAGTTCTTC. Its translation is CASSPGGVNEQFF.

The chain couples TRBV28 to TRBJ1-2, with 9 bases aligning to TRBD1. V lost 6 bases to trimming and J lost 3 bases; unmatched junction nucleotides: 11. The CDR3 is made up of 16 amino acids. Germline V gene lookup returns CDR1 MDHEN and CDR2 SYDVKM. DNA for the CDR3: TGTGCCAGCAGCCACACCCCGGGACAGGGTCACTATGGCTACACCTTC. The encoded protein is CASSHTPGQGHYGYTF.

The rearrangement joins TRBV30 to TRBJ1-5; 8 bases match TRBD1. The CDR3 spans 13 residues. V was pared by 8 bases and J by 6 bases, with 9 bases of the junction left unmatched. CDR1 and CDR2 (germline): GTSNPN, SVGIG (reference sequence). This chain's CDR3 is CALDTGGGQPQHF. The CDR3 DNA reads TGTGCCCTTGACACAGGGGGAGGTCAGCCCCAGCATTTT.

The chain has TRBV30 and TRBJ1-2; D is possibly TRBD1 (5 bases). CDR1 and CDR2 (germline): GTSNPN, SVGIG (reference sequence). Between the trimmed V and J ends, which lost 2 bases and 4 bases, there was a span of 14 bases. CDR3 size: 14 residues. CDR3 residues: CAWSLTGTLYGYTF. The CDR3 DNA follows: TGTGCCTGGAGTCTTACCGGGACTCTCTATGGCTACACCTTC.

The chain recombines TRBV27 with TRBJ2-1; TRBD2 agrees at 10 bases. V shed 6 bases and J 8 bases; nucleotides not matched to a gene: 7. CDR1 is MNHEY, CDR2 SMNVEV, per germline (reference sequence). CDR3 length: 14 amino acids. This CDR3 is CASREAGGPHEQFF. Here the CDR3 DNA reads TGTGCCAGCAGAGAAGCGGGAGGGCCCCATGAGCAGTTCTTC.

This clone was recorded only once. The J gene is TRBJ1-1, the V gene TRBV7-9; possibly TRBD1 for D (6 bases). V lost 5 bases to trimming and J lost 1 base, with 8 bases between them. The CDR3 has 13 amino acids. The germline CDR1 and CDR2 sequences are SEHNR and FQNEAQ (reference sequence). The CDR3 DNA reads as TGTGCCAGCAGCCTACAGGGGAACACTGAAGCTTTCTTT. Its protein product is CASSLQGNTEAFF.

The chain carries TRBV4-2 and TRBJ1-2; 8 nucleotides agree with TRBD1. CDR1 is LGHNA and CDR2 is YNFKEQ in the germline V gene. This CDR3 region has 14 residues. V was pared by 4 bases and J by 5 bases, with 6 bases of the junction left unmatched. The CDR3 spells CASSPTGENYGYTF. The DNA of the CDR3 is TGTGCCAGCAGCCCGACAGGGGAAAATTATGGCTACACCTTC.